This entry lists 23 T cell receptor beta chains sequenced from one sample in a study of Ad26.COV2.S vaccination and SARS-CoV-2 variants. Treatment in this sample: about 20 received Ad26.COV2.S at low or high dose, single or two shots; 5 received placebo; per-sample allocation not given. Specimen acquisition occurred on day 63 following the initial vaccine or placebo injection. The table came from immunoSEQ multiplex PCR; TCRdb's copy has only in-frame clones and leaves some out. Here the sample spans about 370,000 clones, around nine tenths being singletons. Sequenced here: peripheral blood, sampled in a trial of Ad26.COV2.S vaccine versus placebo. These receptors were obtained from a person aged 18-60 years who received the Ad26.COV2.S COVID-19 vaccine or a placebo.

The chain links TRBV12-3 or TRBV12-4 to TRBJ2-7, with D unclear. The CDR3 consists of 13 residues. V lost 1 base and J lost 2, with 6 bases in between. The CDR3 nucleotides read TGTGCCAGCAGTTTAGACCGAGCCTACGAGCAGTACTTC. Translated, it gives CASSLDRAYEQYF.

This clone was observed a single time. The chain couples TRBV2 to TRBJ2-5; D is possibly TRBD1 (6 bases). V lost 3 bases, J lost 2 bases, and 19 bases lay in between. The CDR3 totals 17 residues. Looked up from germline, CDR1 is SNHLY and CDR2 is FYNNEI. DNA of the CDR3: TGTGCCAGCAGTGATCCTGACAGGTCCTCTATTCAAGAGACCCAGTACTTC. Its translation: CASSDPDRSSIQETQYF.

This sequence joins TRBV5-1 and TRBJ2-3; 7 nucleotides match TRBD2. The trim removed 3 bases at V and 6 bases at J, leaving 1 base unmatched. CDR1 and CDR2 (germline): SGHRS, YFSETQ. The CDR3 runs to 12 residues. The CDR3 reads CASSWDYDTQYF. CDR3 bases: TGCGCCAGCAGCTGGGACTACGATACGCAGTATTTT.

V gene TRBV6-6 combines with J gene TRBJ1-2; D is undetermined. V was clipped by 0 bases and J by 7 bases, with 15 bases between them. This CDR3 spans 15 amino acids. Germline V gene sequence: CDR1 MNHNY, CDR2 SVGAGI (reference sequence). The CDR3 DNA follows: TGTGCCAGCAGTTACTCGATGGACGCCTCGGCTGGCTACACCTTC. The encoded protein is CASSYSMDASAGYTF.

The chain carries TRBV7-5 and TRBJ1-1. TRBV7-5 constitutes a pseudogene. This CDR3 has 14 residues. The CDR3 sequence: CVSPGWQTNTEAFF. DNA for the CDR3: TGTGTCTCCCCCGGGTGGCAAACGAACACTGAAGCTTTCTTT.

J is TRBJ2-1 and V is TRBV5-1, with TRBD2 matching over 11 bases. The trim removed 0 bases at V and 4 bases at J, leaving 15 bases unmatched. Germline-derived CDR1 and CDR2 are SGHRS and YFSETQ. The CDR3 is made up of 20 amino acids. CDR3 DNA: TGCGCCAGCAGCTTGGCCGGGGGAACTAGCGGGAGCGATAAATACAATGAGCAGTTCTTC. Amino acid sequence: CASSLAGGTSGSDKYNEQFF.

The chain employs TRBV2 and TRBJ2-1; no clear D gene. Germline lookup yields CDR1 SNHLY and CDR2 FYNNEI. The CDR3 sequence is 12 residues long. V was shortened by 8 bases and J by 8 bases, with 13 bases between the two germline ends. The CDR3 nucleotides are TGTGCCAGCCTAATTGGTGGAGATGAGCAGTTCTTC. Residues: CASLIGGDEQFF.

The V call is TRBV19, the J call TRBJ1-5, with 8 bases fitting TRBD1. Germline CDR1 and CDR2: LNHDA and SQIVND (reference sequence). This CDR3 has 17 amino acids. J was trimmed by 5 bases and V by 2 bases; bases with no gene match: 11. CDR3 protein: CASSIRGRTGYDQPQHF. The CDR3 DNA is TGTGCCAGTAGTATAAGGGGGAGGACAGGGTACGATCAGCCCCAGCATTTT.

The genes are TRBV28 and TRBJ2-3, with D possibly matching TRBD2 (6 bases). Germline values: CDR1 MDHEN, CDR2 SYDVKM. The CDR3 totals 15 residues. The V and J ends lost 3 bases and 7 bases respectively, with 17 bases between them. CDR3 nucleotides: TGTGCCAGCAGTTTTAGACCGGCGGGATTAAATACGCAGTATTTT. Translating gives CASSFRPAGLNTQYF.

The CDR3 DNA reads TGTGCCAGCAGCTGGGGGGACTCAGAAGAGACCCAGTACTTC. Its protein is CASSWGDSEETQYF. V is TRBV5-6 and J is TRBJ2-5; weak D call: TRBD2 (6 bases). This CDR3 contains 14 residues. V was trimmed by 3 bases and J by 3 bases, leaving 12 bases between them. Germline V gene data show CDR1 as SGHDT and CDR2 as YYEEEE.

The chain recombines TRBV11-2 with TRBJ1-3, with D possibly TRBD1 on 5 matching bases. Germline-derived CDR1 and CDR2 are SGHAT and FQNNGV. CDR3 length: 16 amino acids. The V end was cut by 2 bases, the J end by 2 bases, with 13 bases between. As DNA, the CDR3 is TGTGCCAGCAGCTTACGTGGGGACCGAACTGGAAACACCATATATTTT. This gives the protein CASSLRGDRTGNTIYF.

This sequence joins TRBV19 and TRBJ2-1; D not certain. V was pared by 3 bases and J by 9 bases, with 18 bases between. Germline assignment: CDR1 LNHDA and CDR2 SQIVND (reference sequence). This CDR3 has 15 residues. CDR3 residues: CASSMGGEWMGEQFF. Written as DNA, the CDR3 is TGTGCCAGTAGTATGGGTGGGGAATGGATGGGTGAGCAGTTCTTC.

The chain is built from TRBV30 and TRBJ1-1; no clear D. Trimming took off 3 bases at V and 8 bases at J, with 13 bases between the two ends. The germline gives CDR1 GTSNPN, CDR2 SVGIG (reference sequence). The CDR3 is made up of 12 amino acids. The chain's CDR3 is CAWRATTREAFF. The DNA of the CDR3 is TGTGCCTGGAGGGCCACGACTCGGGAAGCTTTCTTT.

This clone was counted once. The CDR3 protein is CASSFGGAAGELFF. The CDR3 coding sequence is TGTGCCAGCAGTTTTGGGGGGGCTGCCGGGGAGCTGTTTTTT. V usage is TRBV28 and J usage is TRBJ2-2; D is possibly TRBD2 (7 bases). CDR1 MDHEN and CDR2 SYDVKM come from the germline V gene. V shed 3 bases and J shed 6 bases, with 11 bases lying between them. The CDR3 consists of 14 residues.

This clone appeared a single time. The chain joins TRBV6-5 to TRBJ1-2; no definite D call. The CDR3 contains 14 residues. Trimming took off 7 bases at V and 9 bases at J, with 21 bases between the two ends. CDR1 is MNHEY, CDR2 SVGAGI, per germline. CDR3 protein: CASILTRAPGSYTF. CDR3 bases: TGTGCCAGCATCCTTACCCGGGCCCCTGGGAGCTACACCTTC.

The chain is built from TRBV5-5 and TRBJ2-7, with D possibly matching TRBD2 (6 bases). Trimming cost V 7 bases and J 0 bases, with 17 bases left between them. Germline V gene sequence: CDR1 SGHKS, CDR2 YYEKEE (reference sequence). The CDR3 loop spans 15 amino acids. The CDR3 reads CASLQPGASSYEQYF. CDR3 sequence (DNA): TGTGCCAGCCTCCAGCCGGGAGCCTCCTCCTACGAGCAGTACTTC.

The CDR3 region has the DNA TGTGCCTGGAGTGTTGGCAGGGACGAGCAGTACTTC. This gives the protein CAWSVGRDEQYF. The chain employs TRBV30 and TRBJ2-7; D perhaps matches TRBD1 (5 bases). Between the trimmed V and J ends, which lost 0 bases and 5 bases, there was a span of 8 bases. Germline CDR1 and CDR2: GTSNPN and SVGIG (reference sequence). The CDR3 length is 12 residues.

The chain is built from TRBV7-2 and TRBJ2-1; no clear D gene. Trimming took 2 bases from V and 9 from J, leaving 14 bases between them. The CDR3 consists of 14 residues. Per germline, CDR1 SGHTA and CDR2 FQGNSA. CDR3 sequence reads: CASSLPFTGAEQFF. DNA of the CDR3: TGTGCCAGCAGCTTACCCTTTACGGGCGCTGAGCAGTTCTTC.

To note about this clone: The same CDR3 also results from other DNA sequences found in this sample. V usage is TRBV5-1 and J usage is TRBJ2-5; perhaps TRBD1 as D (6 bases). Per the germline V gene, CDR1 is SGHRS and CDR2 is YFSETQ. The CDR3 has 13 residues. Trimming removed 4 bases at V and 5 bases at J, with 12 bases between. The CDR3 reads CASSPGARETQYF. In DNA form, the CDR3 reads TGCGCCAGCAGCCCAGGGGCGAGGGAGACCCAGTACTTC.

This chain uses TRBV30 with TRBJ2-5; D not certain. The V end was cut by 4 bases, the J end by 0 bases, with 9 bases between. This CDR3 comprises 13 residues. Germline V lookup: CDR1 GTSNPN, CDR2 SVGIG (reference sequence). This CDR3 is CAWTPADQETQYF. CDR3 sequence (DNA): TGTGCCTGGACCCCGGCCGACCAAGAGACCCAGTACTTC.

This chain joins TRBV20-1 and TRBJ2-3; 10 nucleotides match TRBD2. V lost 3 bases, J lost 5 bases, and 8 bases stayed unmatched. From germline, CDR1 is DFQATT and CDR2 SNEGSKA (reference sequence). The CDR3 extends over 15 amino acids. In nucleotides, the CDR3 is TGCAGTGCTAGTGCTCCTAGCGGGAGTGGAGATACGCAGTATTTT. Encoded protein: CSASAPSGSGDTQYF.

This chain links TRBV9 with TRBJ2-7; no clear D gene. V lost 4 bases and J 0 bases, leaving 5 bases between the germline ends. The CDR3 is 12 amino acids. Germline CDR1 SGDLS, CDR2 YYNGEE. CDR3 nucleotide sequence: TGTGCCAGCAGCTCCTACTCCTACGAGCAGTACTTC. This encodes CASSSYSYEQYF.

The chain combines TRBV19 with TRBJ2-7; D is perhaps TRBD2 (5 bases). The CDR3 is 14 residues long. CDR1 LNHDA and CDR2 SQIVND come from the germline V gene (reference sequence). Trimming took off 6 bases at V and 3 bases at J, with 15 bases between the two ends. This CDR3 is CASSPAPGIYEQYF. For the CDR3, the DNA is TGTGCCAGTAGCCCCGCCCCGGGAATCTACGAGCAGTACTTC.